The entry that follows covers one TCR beta chain sequence. Other DNA sequences in the sample encode the same CDR3. This specimen belongs to a study of blood T cell repertoires in COVID-19. Study information: T cells, B-cell-depleted T cells, or PBMCs provided the cDNA or gDNA that served as material.

Authors' data handling: Nucleated cell counts were estimated from reference gene primer amplification. Some clones are missing from TCRdb's copy, which holds only in-frame ones; the method was immunoSEQ multiplex PCR. The DNA gave D and trimming, while V, J and clone size come from that table. The sample contains around 170,000 clones, approximately 87% of which appear only once. The clonotype comes from a woman between 70 and 85 years old with acute or convalescent COVID-19. The sample comprised peripheral blood.

CDR3 nucleotide sequence: TGTGCCAGCAGCCTAACTAGCGGGGCCACAGATACGCAGTATTTT. Its translation is CASSLTSGATDTQYF. V gene TRBV3-1 (or the pseudogene TRBV3-2) combines with J gene TRBJ2-3, with TRBD2 matching 10 bases. V lost 4 bases and J lost 2; bases outside the gene matches: 3. CDR1 is LGHDT and CDR2 is YNNKEL in the germline V gene (reference sequence). The CDR3 contains 15 residues.